These 16 T cell receptor beta chains share one sample of origin, sequenced in a study of CD8+CD57+ T cells in acquired aplastic anemia. Only patients with CD8+CD57+ cell expansion on flow cytometry were chosen for sequencing. Genomic DNA acted as the template from which TCR beta VDJ combination and CDR3 sequence profiling were carried out. TCRdb analysed the reads with MiXCR anew, one entry per CDR3 protein. The top ten clones hold about 1.7% of a sample with 150,000 to 200,000 distinct CDR3 sequences, less than 50% of them seen once. Sequenced input: sorted CD4+, CD8+, or CD8+CD57+ T cells (not recorded which) from PBMCs. The receptors shown here come from a human donor with aplastic anemia.

This chain joins TRBV18 and TRBJ1-1; D gene ambiguous. V gave up 3 bases and J gave up 4 bases, with 18 bases separating them. The CDR3 is 16 amino acids. In germline, CDR1 is KGHSH, CDR2 LQKENI. Here the CDR3 DNA reads TGTGCCAGCTCACCCCTTCCCAAGGACGCAGCCACTGAAGCTTTCTTT. It is translated as CASSPLPKDAATEAFF.

Note on this clonotype: A much larger clone differs from this one at a single base, so this may be a read error. The chain is built from TRBV27 and TRBJ2-7; D might be TRBD1 or TRBD2, each matching 5 bases. The V gene's germline CDR1 is MNHEY and CDR2 SMNVEV (reference sequence). The CDR3 consists of 13 residues. The CDR3 DNA reads TGTGCCGGCAGTTTCGCTCCCGGGGCTGAGCAGTACTTC. Its protein is CAGSFAPGAEQYF.

In regard to this clonotype: Mismatch with germline at one junction end may stem from a read error. The gene calls are TRBV30 and TRBJ2-7; possibly TRBD1 for D (6 bases). The CDR3 is 12 amino acids. Germline CDR1 is GTSNPN and CDR2 is SVGIG (reference sequence). The CDR3 DNA reads as TGTGCCTGGGACAGGAGCTCCTACGAGCAGCACTTC. Protein product: CAWDRSSYEQHF.

The chain has TRBV20-1 and TRBJ2-5, with 13 bases that match TRBD2. V shed 6 bases and J 3 bases; nucleotides not matched to a gene: 4. Germline-derived CDR1 and CDR2 are DFQATT and SNEGSKA (reference sequence). The CDR3 loop spans 14 amino acids. CDR3 in DNA: TGCAGTGCCACGGGACTAGCGGGAAAAGAGACCCAGTACTTC. Residues: CSATGLAGKETQYF.

The CDR3 reads CASSQEGGGLRSETQYF. DNA for the CDR3: TGTGCCAGCAGCCAAGAAGGGGGGGGACTAAGAAGTGAGACCCAGTACTTC. The V call is TRBV14, the J call TRBJ2-5, with D perhaps TRBD2 (7 bases). The V end lost 0 bases, the J end lost 5 bases, and 19 bases lay between the germline ends. The germline V gene encodes CDR1 SGHDN and CDR2 FVKESK. The CDR3 is 17 amino acids.

This clonotype was recorded at least ten times. The rearrangement joins TRBV20-1 to TRBJ2-1; possible D gene TRBD1, 6 bases. V lost 4 bases and J 0 bases, leaving 16 bases between the germline ends. Germline loops: CDR1 DFQATT, CDR2 SNEGSKA (reference sequence). This CDR3 region has 16 residues. The CDR3 reads CSATRQERFSYNEQFF. The CDR3, as DNA: TGCAGTGCTACCCGACAGGAACGATTCTCCTACAATGAGCAGTTCTTC.

V and J are TRBV4-2 and TRBJ2-7; TRBD2 matches at 9 bases. This CDR3 has 18 amino acids. V dropped 3 bases and J dropped 2; count of bases not matched to a gene: 14. CDR1 and CDR2 (germline): LGHNA, YNFKEQ. CDR3 DNA: TGTGCCAGCAGCCAGGGGCTAGCGGGAAGCCGGAATCCCTACGAGCAGTACTTC. Translated, it gives CASSQGLAGSRNPYEQYF.

V usage is TRBV11-2 and J usage is TRBJ2-5; no firm D call. Deletions cut 1 base from V and 2 bases from J, with 8 bases between. The CDR3 spans 14 residues. Per the germline V gene, CDR1 is SGHAT and CDR2 is FQNNGV. CDR3 nucleotide sequence: TGTGCCAGCAGCTTAGGACGGGCACAAGAGACCCAGTACTTC. It is translated as CASSLGRAQETQYF.

At least ten counts were recorded for this clonotype. J is TRBJ2-7 and V is TRBV20-1; D unresolved. Germline lookup yields CDR1 DFQATT and CDR2 SNEGSKA (reference sequence). The CDR3 contains 13 residues. Trimming shortened V by 3 bases and J by 1 base, and 10 bases separated the two germline ends. The CDR3 protein is CSARNYRSYEQYF. The CDR3 DNA follows: TGCAGTGCTAGGAACTACCGATCCTACGAGCAGTACTTC.

The chain joins TRBV10-3 to TRBJ1-6, with D unresolved. CDR3 size: 13 residues. The V and J ends lost 9 bases and 10 bases respectively, with 16 bases between them. Germline V CDR1 and CDR2: ENHRY, SYGVKD. CDR3 amino acids: CAIADAPESPLHF. The CDR3 nucleotides read TGTGCCATTGCAGATGCCCCGGAATCACCCCTCCACTTT.

J is TRBJ1-1 and V is TRBV9, with D perhaps TRBD1 (5 bases). CDR1 SGDLS and CDR2 YYNGEE come from the germline V gene. There are 17 residues in the CDR3. Trimming took 0 bases from V and 3 from J, leaving 18 bases between them. As DNA, the CDR3 is TGTGCCAGCAGCGTAGCTACGGGGCACATCAAGGACACTGAAGCTTTCTTT. Its translation: CASSVATGHIKDTEAFF.

The chain couples TRBV10-1 to TRBJ2-7; the D call may be TRBD1 or TRBD2 (6 bases each). The CDR3 has 16 residues. CDR1 is WNHNN, CDR2 SYGVQD, per germline (reference sequence). The ends were cut back, 4 bases at V and 1 base at J, with 17 bases in the middle. The CDR3 bases are TGCGCCAGCAGTGGAAGTCGGGAGAGGGGGTCCTACGAGCAGTACTTC. This codes for CASSGSRERGSYEQYF.

The sample holds many counts of this clonotype. The J gene is TRBJ2-2, the V gene TRBV19, with TRBD1 matching 9 bases. V lost 3 bases and J lost 1; bases outside the gene matches: 3. This CDR3 comprises 16 residues. The V gene's germline CDR1 is LNHDA and CDR2 SQIVND (reference sequence). The CDR3 DNA sequence: TGTGCCAGTAGTATCACAGGGGGCCTGAACACCGGGGAGCTGTTTTTT. It yields the protein CASSITGGLNTGELFF. Full variable domain (outside the CDR3, taken from reference TRBV19 and TRBJ2-2): DGGITQSPKYLFRKEGQNVTLSCEQNLNHDAMYWYRQDPGQGLRLIYYSQIVNDFQKGDIAEGYSVSREKKESFPLTVTSAQKNPTAFYLCASSITGGLNTGELFFGEGSRLTVL.

This clonotype came up many times. This chain connects TRBV6-5 to TRBJ1-1, with D uncertain. Germline CDR1 and CDR2: MNHEY and SVGAGI. This CDR3 contains 15 residues. Trimming shortened V by 0 bases and J by 1 base, and 9 bases separated the two germline ends. The DNA for the CDR3 is TGTGCCAGCAGTTACTCGAGAGGGAGGAACACTGAAGCTTTCTTT. This codes for CASSYSRGRNTEAFF.

CDR3 DNA: TGTGCCAGCAGGGTCGGGACAGCCTACTACGAGCAGTACTTC. This translates into CASRVGTAYYEQYF. The V call is TRBV2, the J call TRBJ2-7; TRBD1 aligns across 7 bases. Germline lookup yields CDR1 SNHLY and CDR2 FYNNEI. The CDR3 totals 14 residues. The trim removed 6 bases at V and 3 bases at J, leaving 8 bases unmatched.

J is TRBJ1-2 and V is TRBV24-1; no clear D. V was cut by 4 bases and J by 2 bases, with 10 bases left in between. The CDR3 has 14 amino acids. The germline V gene has CDR1 KGHDR and CDR2 SFDVKD. The CDR3 nucleotides are TGTGCCACCAGTGACCCGACGGGAAACTATGGCTACACCTTC. It encodes CATSDPTGNYGYTF.